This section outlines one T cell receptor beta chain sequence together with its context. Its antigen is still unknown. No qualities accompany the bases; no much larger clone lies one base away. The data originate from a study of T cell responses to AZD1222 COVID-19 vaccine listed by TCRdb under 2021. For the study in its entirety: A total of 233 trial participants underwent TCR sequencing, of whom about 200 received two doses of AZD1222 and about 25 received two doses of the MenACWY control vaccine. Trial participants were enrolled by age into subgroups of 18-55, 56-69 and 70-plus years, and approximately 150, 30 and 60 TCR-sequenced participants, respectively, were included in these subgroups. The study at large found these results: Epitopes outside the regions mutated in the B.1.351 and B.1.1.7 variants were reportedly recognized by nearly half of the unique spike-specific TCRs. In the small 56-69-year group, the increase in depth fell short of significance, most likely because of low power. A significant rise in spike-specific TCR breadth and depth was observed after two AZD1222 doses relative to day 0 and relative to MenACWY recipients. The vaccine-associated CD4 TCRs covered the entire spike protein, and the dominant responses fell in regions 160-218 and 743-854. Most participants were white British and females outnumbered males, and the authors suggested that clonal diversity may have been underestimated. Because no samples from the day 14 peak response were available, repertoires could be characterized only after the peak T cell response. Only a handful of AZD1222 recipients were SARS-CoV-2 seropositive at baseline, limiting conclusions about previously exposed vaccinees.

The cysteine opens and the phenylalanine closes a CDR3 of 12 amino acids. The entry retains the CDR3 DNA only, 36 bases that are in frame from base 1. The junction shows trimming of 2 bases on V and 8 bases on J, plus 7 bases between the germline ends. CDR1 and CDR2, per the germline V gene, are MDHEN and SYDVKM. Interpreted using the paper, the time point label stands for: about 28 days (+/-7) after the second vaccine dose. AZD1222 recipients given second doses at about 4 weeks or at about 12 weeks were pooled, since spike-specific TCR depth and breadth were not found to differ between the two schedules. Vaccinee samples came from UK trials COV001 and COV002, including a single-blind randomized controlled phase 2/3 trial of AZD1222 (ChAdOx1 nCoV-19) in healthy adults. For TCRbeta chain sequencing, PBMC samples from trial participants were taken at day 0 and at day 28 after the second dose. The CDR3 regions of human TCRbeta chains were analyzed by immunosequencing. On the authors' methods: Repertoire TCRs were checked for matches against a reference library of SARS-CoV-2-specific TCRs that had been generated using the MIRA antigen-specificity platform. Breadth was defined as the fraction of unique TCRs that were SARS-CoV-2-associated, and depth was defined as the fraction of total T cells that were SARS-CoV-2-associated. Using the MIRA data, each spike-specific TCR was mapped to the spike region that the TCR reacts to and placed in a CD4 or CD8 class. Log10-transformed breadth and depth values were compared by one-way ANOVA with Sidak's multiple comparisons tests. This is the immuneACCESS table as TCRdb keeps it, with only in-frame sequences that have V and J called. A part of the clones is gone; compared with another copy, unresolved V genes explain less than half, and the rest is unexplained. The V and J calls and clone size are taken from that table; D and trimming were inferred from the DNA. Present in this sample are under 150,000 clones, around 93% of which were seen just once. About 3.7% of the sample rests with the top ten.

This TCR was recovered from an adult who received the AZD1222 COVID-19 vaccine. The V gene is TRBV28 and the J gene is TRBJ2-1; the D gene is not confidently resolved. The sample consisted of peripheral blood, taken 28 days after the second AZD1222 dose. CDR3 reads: CASSLQRDEQFF. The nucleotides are TGTGCCAGCAGTTTACAACGCGATGAGCAGTTCTTC.